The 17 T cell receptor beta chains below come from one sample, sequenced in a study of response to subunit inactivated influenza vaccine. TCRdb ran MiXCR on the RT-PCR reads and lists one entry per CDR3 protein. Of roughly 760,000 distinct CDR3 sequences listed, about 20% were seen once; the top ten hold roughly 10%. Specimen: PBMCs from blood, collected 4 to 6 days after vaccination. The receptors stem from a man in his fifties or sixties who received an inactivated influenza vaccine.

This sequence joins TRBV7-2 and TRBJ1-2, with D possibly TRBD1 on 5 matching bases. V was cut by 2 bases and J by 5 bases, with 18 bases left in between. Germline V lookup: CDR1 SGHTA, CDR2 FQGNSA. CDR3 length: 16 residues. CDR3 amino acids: CASSLPGDPSIYGYTF. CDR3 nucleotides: TGTGCCAGCAGCTTACCCGGGGACCCTTCTATTTATGGCTACACCTTC.

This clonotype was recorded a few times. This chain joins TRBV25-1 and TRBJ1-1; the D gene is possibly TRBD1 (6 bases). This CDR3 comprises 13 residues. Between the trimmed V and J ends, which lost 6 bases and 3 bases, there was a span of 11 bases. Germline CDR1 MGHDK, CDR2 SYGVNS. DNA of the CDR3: TGTGCCAGCAGCAACAGGGACTACACTGAAGCTTTCTTT. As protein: CASSNRDYTEAFF.

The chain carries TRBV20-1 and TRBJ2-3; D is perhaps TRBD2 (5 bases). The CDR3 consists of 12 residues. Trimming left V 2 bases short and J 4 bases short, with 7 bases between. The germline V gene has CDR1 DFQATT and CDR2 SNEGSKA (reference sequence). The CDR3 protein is CSARLGADTQYF. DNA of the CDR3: TGCAGTGCTAGACTGGGAGCAGATACGCAGTATTTT.

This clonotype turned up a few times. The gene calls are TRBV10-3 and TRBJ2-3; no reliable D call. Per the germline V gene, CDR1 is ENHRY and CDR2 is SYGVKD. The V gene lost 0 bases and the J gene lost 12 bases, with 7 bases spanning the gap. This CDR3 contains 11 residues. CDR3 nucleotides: TGTGCCATCAGTGAGTCGAAATCCCAGTATTTT. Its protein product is CAISESKSQYF.

The CDR3 DNA reads as TGTGCCAGCAGCGTAGGGACAAACTACAATGAGCAGTTCTTC. Translated, it gives CASSVGTNYNEQFF. The V call is TRBV9, the J call TRBJ2-1; a weak D match, TRBD1 (5 bases). In germline, CDR1 is SGDLS, CDR2 YYNGEE. The CDR3 loop spans 14 amino acids. V was cut by 0 bases and J by 3 bases, with 7 bases left in between.

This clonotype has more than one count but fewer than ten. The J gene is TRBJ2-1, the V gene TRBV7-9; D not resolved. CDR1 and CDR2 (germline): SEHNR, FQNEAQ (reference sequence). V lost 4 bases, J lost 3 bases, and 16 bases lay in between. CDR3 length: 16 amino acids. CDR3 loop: CASSSLLPSIYNEQFF. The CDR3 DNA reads TGTGCCAGCAGCTCACTACTACCCTCGATCTACAATGAGCAGTTCTTC.

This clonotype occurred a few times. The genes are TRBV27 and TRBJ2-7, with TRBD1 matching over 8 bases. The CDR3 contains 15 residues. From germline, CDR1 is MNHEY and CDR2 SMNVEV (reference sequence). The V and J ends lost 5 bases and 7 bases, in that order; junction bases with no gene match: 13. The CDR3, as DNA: TGTGCCAGCAGTGTCAGGGGGCGCGGCCTACTTGAGCAGTACTTC. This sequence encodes CASSVRGRGLLEQYF.

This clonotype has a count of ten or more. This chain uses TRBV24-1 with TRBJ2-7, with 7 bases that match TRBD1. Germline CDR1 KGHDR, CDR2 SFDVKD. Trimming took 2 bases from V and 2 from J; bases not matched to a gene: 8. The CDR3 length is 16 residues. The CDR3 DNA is TGTGCCACCAGTGATTCCAGTGGACAGGACCCCTACGAGCAGTACTTC. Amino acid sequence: CATSDSSGQDPYEQYF.

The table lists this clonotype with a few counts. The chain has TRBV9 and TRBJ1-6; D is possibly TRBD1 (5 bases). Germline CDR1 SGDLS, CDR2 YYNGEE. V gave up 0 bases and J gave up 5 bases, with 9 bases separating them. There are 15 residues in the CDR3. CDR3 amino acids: CASSVGQSDNSPLHF. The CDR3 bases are TGTGCCAGCAGCGTAGGACAGTCGGATAATTCACCCCTCCACTTT.

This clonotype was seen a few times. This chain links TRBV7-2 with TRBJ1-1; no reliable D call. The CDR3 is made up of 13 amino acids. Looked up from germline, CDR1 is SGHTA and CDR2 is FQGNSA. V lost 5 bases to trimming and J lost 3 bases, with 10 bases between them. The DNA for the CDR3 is TGTGCCAGCAGCACGCACCCGGACACTGAAGCTTTCTTT. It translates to CASSTHPDTEAFF. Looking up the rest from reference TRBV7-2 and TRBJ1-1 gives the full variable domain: GAGVSQSPSNKVTEKGKDVELRCDPISGHTALYWYRQSLGQGLEFLIYFQGNSAPDKSGLPSDRFSAERTGGSVSTLTIQRTQQEDSAVYLCASSTHPDTEAFFGQGTRLTVV.

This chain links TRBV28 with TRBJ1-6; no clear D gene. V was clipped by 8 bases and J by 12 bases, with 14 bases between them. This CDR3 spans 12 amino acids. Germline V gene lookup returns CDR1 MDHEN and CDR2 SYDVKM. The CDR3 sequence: CASGSRREPLHF. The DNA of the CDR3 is TGTGCCAGCGGATCGAGGAGGGAACCCCTCCACTTT.

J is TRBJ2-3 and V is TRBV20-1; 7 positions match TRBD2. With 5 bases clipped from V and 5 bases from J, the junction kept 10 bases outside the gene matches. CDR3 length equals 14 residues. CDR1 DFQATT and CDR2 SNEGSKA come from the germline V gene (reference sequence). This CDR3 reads CSAPKGTGGDTQYF. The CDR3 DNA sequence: TGCAGTGCTCCCAAGGGGACGGGAGGAGATACGCAGTATTTT.

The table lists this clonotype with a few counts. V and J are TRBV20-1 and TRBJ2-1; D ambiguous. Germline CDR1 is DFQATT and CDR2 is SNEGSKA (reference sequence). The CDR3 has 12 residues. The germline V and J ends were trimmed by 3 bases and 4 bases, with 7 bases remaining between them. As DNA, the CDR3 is TGCAGTGCTAGCGGACCTTACAATGAGCAGTTCTTC. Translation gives CSASGPYNEQFF.

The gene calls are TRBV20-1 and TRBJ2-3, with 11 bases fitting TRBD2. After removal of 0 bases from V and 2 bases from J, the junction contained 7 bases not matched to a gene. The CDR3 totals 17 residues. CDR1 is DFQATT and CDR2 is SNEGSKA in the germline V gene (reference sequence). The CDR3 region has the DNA TGCAGTGCTAGAGACGCACGACTAGCGGGACACACAGATACGCAGTATTTT. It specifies CSARDARLAGHTDTQYF.

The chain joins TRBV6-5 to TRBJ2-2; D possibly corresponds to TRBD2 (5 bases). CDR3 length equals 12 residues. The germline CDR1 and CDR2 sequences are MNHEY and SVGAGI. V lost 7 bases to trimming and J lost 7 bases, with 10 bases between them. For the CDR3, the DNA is TGTGCCAGCAATGCGGGTGGCGGGGAGCTGTTTTTT. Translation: CASNAGGGELFF.

As DNA, the CDR3 is TGTGCCAGCAGCTTAGGACCTACTGGGGCCAACGTCCTGACTTTC. It encodes CASSLGPTGANVLTF. This chain links TRBV7-2 with TRBJ2-6; no clear D. The V end lost 1 base, the J end lost 2 bases, and 6 bases lay between the germline ends. The CDR3 covers 15 residues. CDR1 and CDR2 from the germline V gene are SGHTA and FQGNSA.

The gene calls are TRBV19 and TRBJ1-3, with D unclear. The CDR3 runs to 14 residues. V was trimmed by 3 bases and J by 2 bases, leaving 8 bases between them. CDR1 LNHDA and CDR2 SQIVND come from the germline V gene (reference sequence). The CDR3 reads CASSIRTAGNTIYF. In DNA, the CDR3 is TGTGCCAGTAGTATTAGGACGGCTGGAAACACCATATATTTT.